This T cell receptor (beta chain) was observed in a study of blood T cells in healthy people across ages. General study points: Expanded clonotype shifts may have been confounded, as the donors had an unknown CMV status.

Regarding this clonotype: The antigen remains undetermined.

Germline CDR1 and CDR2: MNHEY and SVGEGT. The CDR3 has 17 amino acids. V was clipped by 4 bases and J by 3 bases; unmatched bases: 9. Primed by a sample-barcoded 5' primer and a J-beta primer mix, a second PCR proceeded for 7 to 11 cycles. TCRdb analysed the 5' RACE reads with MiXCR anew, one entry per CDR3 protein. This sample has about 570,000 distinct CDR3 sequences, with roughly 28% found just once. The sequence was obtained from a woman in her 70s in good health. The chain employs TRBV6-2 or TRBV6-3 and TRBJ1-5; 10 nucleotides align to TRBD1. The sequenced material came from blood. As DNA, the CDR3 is TGTGCCAGCAGTTCGAGACAGGGGGCATGGGCCAATCAGCCCCAGCATTTT. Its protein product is CASSSRQGAWANQPQHF.